This T cell receptor (beta chain) came from a study of cytomegalovirus exposure and HLA in healthy donors. This clone appeared a few times. The CDR3 sequence is 15 residues long. Germline-derived CDR1 and CDR2 are MRHNA and SNTAGT. Losses at the gene ends were 5 bases for V and 7 bases for J; bases not matched to a gene: 10. The PCR was carried out with 60 Vbeta primers and 13 Jbeta primers. Clones were sequenced by immunoSEQ multiplex PCR, and TCRdb holds only the in-frame ones, with some missing. The repertoire holds about 150,000 clones, with approximately 79% as singletons. The sequenced material came from PBMCs. The genes are TRBV6-4 and TRBJ2-2; 7 bases align to TRBD2. The TCR sequence derives from a male donor in good health and CMV-seronegative. The CDR3 is CASSLLGRGIGELFF. In DNA, the CDR3 is TGTGCCAGCAGTCTACTGGGGCGGGGGATCGGGGAGCTGTTTTTT.